This T cell receptor (beta chain) stems from a study of blood T cell repertoires in COVID-19. As for the study in general: Sources were T cells, B-cell-depleted T cells, or PBMCs; the material itself was cDNA or gDNA.

In the original analysis: Estimates of nucleated cell counts were drawn from the amplification of reference gene primers. Profiling relied on immunoSEQ multiplex PCR, and the TCRdb table lists in-frame clones only, not all of them. V, J and clone size are those of that table, while D and trimming were read from the DNA. The sample yields fewer than 250,000 clones, 70% to 90% seen once. Germline CDR1 and CDR2: SEHNR and FQNEAQ (reference sequence). Trimming took 5 bases from V and 3 from J; bases not matched to a gene: 10. The CDR3 covers 16 residues. This clone was recorded only once. The origin of this receptor is a woman in her fifties or sixties with acute or convalescent COVID-19. The sample taken for sequencing was peripheral blood. The chain links TRBV7-9 to TRBJ1-2, with 9 bases matching TRBD1. DNA for the CDR3: TGTGCCAGCAGCATGCCAACAGGGGGCATGGACTATGGCTACACCTTC. Translation gives CASSMPTGGMDYGYTF.